The present T cell receptor (beta chain) was sequenced within a study of blood T cell repertoires in COVID-19. Study as a whole: PBMCs, B-cell-depleted T cells, or T cells were the source of the cDNA or gDNA that made up the material.

This clone was seen a few times. Here immunoSEQ multiplex PCR was the method, and the copy in TCRdb shows in-frame clones only, minus some. The sample consists of about 140,000 clones, around three quarters of them appearing once. The CDR3 covers 15 residues. Trimming removed 1 base from V and 3 bases from J, with 9 bases in between. Germline CDR1 is SGHVS and CDR2 is FQNEAQ. Sequenced sample: peripheral blood. The TCR was taken from a man in his sixties with acute or convalescent COVID-19. V usage is TRBV7-8 and J usage is TRBJ2-2; D gene ambiguous. CDR3 loop: CASSLVDKYTGELFF. CDR3 DNA: TGTGCCAGCAGCTTAGTCGACAAGTACACCGGGGAGCTGTTTTTT. Supplemented by reference TRBV7-8 and TRBJ2-2, the full variable domain reads GAGVSQSPRYKVAKRGQDVALRCDPISGHVSLFWYQQALGQGPEFLTYFQNEAQLDKSGLPSDRFFAERPEGSVSTLKIQRTQQEDSAVYLCASSLVDKYTGELFFGEGSRLTVL.